This passage covers 30 T cell receptor beta chains from one sample sequenced in a study of blood T cell repertoires in COVID-19. The repertoire was sequenced with immunoSEQ multiplex PCR; TCRdb's copy has only in-frame clones and lacks some. The sample lists around 300,000 clones; roughly 86% were seen once. The sequencing input was PBMCs or T cells enriched from blood (not recorded which). The source is a woman in her sixties who had recovered from COVID-19.

J is TRBJ2-5 and V is TRBV28; 7 bases match TRBD2. V lost 5 bases and J lost 5; bases outside the gene matches: 8. The CDR3 contains 14 residues. From germline, CDR1 is MDHEN and CDR2 SYDVKM. CDR3 region: CASSPGGRWETQYF. CDR3 DNA: TGTGCCAGCAGTCCGGGAGGCCGCTGGGAGACCCAGTACTTC.

The chain has TRBV11-2 and TRBJ2-5; D is unresolved. Germline V CDR1 and CDR2: SGHAT, FQNNGV. The germline V and J ends were trimmed by 5 bases and 8 bases, with 12 bases remaining between them. This CDR3 comprises 12 residues. The CDR3: CASSPTLSTQYF. The CDR3 coding sequence is TGTGCCAGCAGCCCCACTCTTTCTACCCAGTACTTC.

The chain carries TRBV11-3 and TRBJ2-5; the match to TRBD1 covers 10 bases. CDR3 size: 16 residues. Germline values: CDR1 SGHNT, CDR2 YENEEA. With V trimmed by 5 bases and J by 5 bases, 11 bases remained unmatched. The DNA for the CDR3 is TGTGCCAGCAGCCCCGCCGGGACAGGGGTTTTGGAGACCCAGTACTTC. Its protein is CASSPAGTGVLETQYF.

This chain connects TRBV10-3 to TRBJ2-1, with 7 bases identical to TRBD2. The V segment lost 3 bases and the J segment 6 bases; nucleotides outside the gene matches: 8. The CDR3 contains 15 residues. Germline V gives CDR1 ENHRY, CDR2 SYGVKD. The CDR3 spells CAISDRTSSGNEQFF. CDR3 sequence (DNA): TGTGCCATCAGTGATCGGACTAGTAGTGGCAATGAGCAGTTCTTC.

A single count supports this clone. This rearrangement joins TRBV30 to TRBJ1-3; D is undetermined. This CDR3 contains 12 residues. V lost 0 bases to trimming and J lost 3 bases, with 3 bases between them. Germline CDR1 GTSNPN, CDR2 SVGIG (reference sequence). For the CDR3, the DNA is TGTGCCTGGAGTGTACTTGGAAACACCATATATTTT. As protein: CAWSVLGNTIYF.

The chain combines TRBV2 with TRBJ1-3; 7 bases line up with TRBD1. The CDR3 runs to 16 residues. CDR1 is SNHLY and CDR2 is FYNNEI in the germline V gene. Germline trimming cut 6 bases from V and 0 bases from J; bases unmatched to any gene: 8. CDR3 loop: CASRGQIYNSGNTIYF. Here the CDR3 DNA reads TGTGCCAGCAGGGGACAGATTTATAACTCTGGAAACACCATATATTTT.

The chain carries TRBV29-1 and TRBJ2-7; 8 bases line up with TRBD1. V lost 7 bases and J lost 3; bases outside the gene matches: 5. CDR1 and CDR2 (germline): SQVTM, ANQGSEA. This CDR3 is 12 amino acids long. CDR3 DNA: TGCAGCGCTACGACAGGGGACTACGAGCAGTACTTC. It is translated as CSATTGDYEQYF.

The rearrangement joins TRBV3-1 (or the pseudogene TRBV3-2) to TRBJ2-2, with D perhaps matching TRBD1 (6 bases). Germline lookup yields CDR1 LGHDT and CDR2 YNNKEL (reference sequence). The CDR3 length is 14 residues. The V end was cut by 2 bases, the J end by 7 bases, with 11 bases between. The CDR3 nucleotides are TGTGCCAGCAGCCAAAGACAGGACGGCGGGGAGCTGTTTTTT. Protein sequence: CASSQRQDGGELFF.

The CDR3: CAWSVAGTYYGYTF. Written as DNA, the CDR3 is TGTGCCTGGAGTGTAGCCGGGACATATTATGGCTACACCTTC. V usage is TRBV30 and J usage is TRBJ1-2; maybe TRBD1 (6 bases). The CDR3 sequence is 14 residues long. Germline CDR1 and CDR2: GTSNPN and SVGIG (reference sequence). Trimming took 0 bases from V and 5 from J, leaving 13 bases between them.

This clone was found once. This chain links TRBV6-5 with TRBJ2-7; 11 bases match TRBD2. V lost 6 bases, J lost 2 bases, and 6 bases stayed unmatched. CDR3 length: 15 residues. CDR1 is MNHEY and CDR2 is SVGAGI in the germline V gene. The DNA for the CDR3 is TGTGCCAGCAGGGACGGACTAGCGGGTACCTACGAGCAGTACTTC. Residues: CASRDGLAGTYEQYF.

The rearrangement links TRBV24-1 to TRBJ2-1; a possible D gene is TRBD2 (5 bases). The germline gives CDR1 KGHDR, CDR2 SFDVKD. This CDR3 region has 11 residues. Trimming stripped 9 bases from V and 3 bases from J, with 5 bases between. Here the CDR3 DNA reads TGTGCCACCCGGGACTACAATGAGCAGTTCTTC. Its translation: CATRDYNEQFF.

The rearrangement joins TRBV5-1 to TRBJ2-5; D is uncertain. Germline CDR1 SGHRS, CDR2 YFSETQ. V gave up 6 bases and J gave up 1 base, with 13 bases separating them. The CDR3 extends over 14 amino acids. The DNA of the CDR3 is TGCGCCAGCAACCCGCGGTCTTCCCAAGAGACCCAGTACTTC. Its protein product is CASNPRSSQETQYF.

The CDR3 coding sequence is TGTGCCAGCAGCCAGTGGGGTAGCGGCTCTGGGGCCAACGTCCTGACTTTC. It codes for CASSQWGSGSGANVLTF. The rearrangement links TRBV7-9 to TRBJ2-6; maybe TRBD2 (6 bases). Between the trimmed V and J ends, which lost 5 bases and 0 bases, there was a span of 14 bases. The CDR3 is made up of 17 amino acids. CDR1 and CDR2 (germline): SEHNR, FQNEAQ (reference sequence).

The chain recombines TRBV7-3 with TRBJ2-1, with D possibly TRBD2 on 5 matching bases. Germline V CDR1 and CDR2: SGHTA, FQGTGA. V gave up 5 bases and J gave up 5 bases, with 13 bases separating them. This CDR3 contains 14 residues. The chain's CDR3 is CASSPLASNNEQFF. The CDR3 DNA is TGTGCCAGCAGCCCCTTAGCGAGTAACAATGAGCAGTTCTTC. Variable domain in full (rest from reference TRBV7-3 and TRBJ2-1): GAGVSQTPSNKVTEKGKYVELRCDPISGHTALYWYRQSLGQGPEFLIYFQGTGAADDSGLPNDRFFAVRPEGSVSTLKIQRTERGDSAVYLCASSPLASNNEQFFGPGTRLTVL.

This clone is a singleton in its sample. The chain uses TRBV29-1 and TRBJ1-1; TRBD1 matches at 7 bases. V dropped 4 bases and J dropped 7; count of bases not matched to a gene: 9. The germline gives CDR1 SQVTM, CDR2 ANQGSEA. The CDR3 covers 13 residues. Here the CDR3 reads CSVVRQDRYEAFF. Here the CDR3 DNA reads TGCAGCGTTGTCCGTCAGGACAGGTATGAAGCTTTCTTT. The entire variable domain, with the rest obtained from reference TRBV29-1 and TRBJ1-1, is as follows: SAVISQKPSRDICQRGTSLTIQCQVDSQVTMMFWYRQQPGQSLTLIATANQGSEATYESGFVIDKFPISRPNLTFSTLTVSNMSPEDSSIYLCSVVRQDRYEAFFGQGTRLTVV.

The CDR3 nucleotides read TGTGCCAGCAGTTTTCTGGGCAGCGGCCCAAGGGAGGATACGCAGTATTTT. Translation: CASSFLGSGPREDTQYF. This chain uses TRBV27 with TRBJ2-3, with D tentatively TRBD2 (5 bases). The V gene's germline CDR1 is MNHEY and CDR2 SMNVEV (reference sequence). V lost 3 bases, J lost 6 bases, and 22 bases lay in between. There are 17 residues in the CDR3.

The rearrangement joins TRBV5-1 to TRBJ2-5, with D possibly matching TRBD2 (7 bases). V lost 3 bases and J 1 base, leaving 22 bases between the germline ends. The CDR3 runs 18 residues. Germline CDR1 is SGHRS and CDR2 is YFSETQ. CDR3: CASSWGGLSPSGQETQYF. The CDR3 DNA sequence: TGCGCCAGCAGCTGGGGGGGCCTTTCCCCTTCGGGCCAAGAGACCCAGTACTTC.

Only one count was recorded for this clone. The gene calls are TRBV6-5 and TRBJ1-6; D is unresolved. The CDR3 sequence is 15 residues long. In germline, CDR1 is MNHEY, CDR2 SVGAGI. V dropped 5 bases and J dropped 0 bases, with 8 bases sitting between them. The CDR3 nucleotides are TGTGCCAGCAGTATGGTTAGCTCCTATAATTCACCCCTCCACTTT. Translation: CASSMVSSYNSPLHF.

CDR3 amino acids: CASSLAGVGTEAFF. The DNA of the CDR3 is TGCGCCAGCAGCTTGGCCGGGGTGGGTACTGAAGCTTTCTTT. This chain connects TRBV5-1 to TRBJ1-1; D uncertain. Germline CDR1 is SGHRS and CDR2 is YFSETQ. The CDR3 consists of 14 residues. V dropped 0 bases and J dropped 5 bases, with 11 bases sitting between them.

V is TRBV11-3 and J is TRBJ1-1; D is ambiguous. The V gene's germline CDR1 is SGHNT and CDR2 YENEEA. Trimming took off 2 bases at V and 4 bases at J, with 14 bases between the two ends. The CDR3 covers 15 residues. CDR3 sequence: CASSLISTGGTEAFF. The CDR3 DNA follows: TGTGCCAGCAGCTTAATTTCCACTGGCGGCACTGAAGCTTTCTTT.

CDR3 sequence (DNA): TGTGCCAGCAGCTTAGACAGGGCGTATAATTCACCCCTCCACTTT. Translated: CASSLDRAYNSPLHF. This rearrangement joins TRBV28 to TRBJ1-6; 7 bases fit TRBD1. Germline V gene data show CDR1 as MDHEN and CDR2 as SYDVKM. V lost 6 bases and J lost 4; bases outside the gene matches: 6. The CDR3 is 15 residues long.

To note about this clone: Additional DNA sequences in this sample encode the identical CDR3. The rearrangement links TRBV29-1 to TRBJ2-7; tentative D call: TRBD2 (5 bases). The germline V and J ends were trimmed by 2 bases and 2 bases, with 7 bases remaining between them. CDR3 length equals 12 residues. The germline V gene has CDR1 SQVTM and CDR2 ANQGSEA. CDR3 sequence (DNA): TGCAGCGTTGAAAGCGGTACCTACGAGCAGTACTTC. Translated, it gives CSVESGTYEQYF.

The chain carries TRBV5-6 and TRBJ2-1; D is unresolved. This CDR3 has 12 amino acids. The V end was cut by 0 bases, the J end by 7 bases, with 5 bases between. Per germline, CDR1 SGHDT and CDR2 YYEEEE. DNA of the CDR3: TGTGCCAGCAGCTTGGGCCGGAATGAGCAGTTCTTC. It translates to CASSLGRNEQFF.

The CDR3 bases are TGTGCCTGGAGTGCCTTAAGGGGAAATCAGCCCCAGCATTTT. This translates into CAWSALRGNQPQHF. This chain links TRBV30 with TRBJ1-5; maybe TRBD1 (5 bases). Trimming removed 1 base at V and 4 bases at J, with 11 bases between. CDR3 length: 14 amino acids. Germline CDR1 is GTSNPN and CDR2 is SVGIG (reference sequence).

V usage is TRBV12-3 or TRBV12-4 and J usage is TRBJ1-1; D gene uncertain. Trimming cost V 6 bases and J 4 bases, with 12 bases left between them. The CDR3 contains 13 residues. CDR3 loop: CASRFQVGTEAFF. The DNA for the CDR3 is TGTGCCAGCAGATTCCAGGTGGGCACTGAAGCTTTCTTT.

This CDR3 is CASATENFSGNTIYF. The CDR3 nucleotides are TGTGCCAGTGCGACAGAGAACTTCTCTGGAAACACCATATATTTT. The chain is built from TRBV19 and TRBJ1-3; the D gene is possibly TRBD1 (5 bases). Germline V gives CDR1 LNHDA, CDR2 SQIVND (reference sequence). This CDR3 contains 15 residues. V was cut by 8 bases and J by 0 bases, with 14 bases left in between.

The rearrangement links TRBV28 to TRBJ2-1; 9 nucleotides agree with TRBD1. V lost 4 bases to trimming and J lost 4 bases; unmatched junction nucleotides: 14. CDR1 is MDHEN and CDR2 is SYDVKM in the germline V gene. The CDR3 has 18 amino acids. The CDR3 sequence: CASSSSITGGTKYNEQFF. Written as DNA, the CDR3 is TGTGCCAGCAGTTCCTCAATCACAGGGGGCACGAAATACAATGAGCAGTTCTTC.

This clone showed up just once. This rearrangement joins TRBV2 to TRBJ2-7; 7 bases map to TRBD1. Germline V lookup: CDR1 SNHLY, CDR2 FYNNEI. The CDR3 loop spans 13 amino acids. V dropped 10 bases and J dropped 2; count of bases not matched to a gene: 8. The CDR3 loop is CATSTDRAYEQYF. CDR3 nucleotides: TGTGCCACCTCTACCGACAGGGCCTACGAGCAGTACTTC.

Written as DNA, the CDR3 is TGTGCCAGCAGCTTGGCCAGGGGGGCAACTGAAGCTTTCTTT. This codes for CASSLARGATEAFF. The chain recombines TRBV5-6 with TRBJ1-1; 7 nucleotides line up with TRBD1. CDR1 and CDR2 (germline): SGHDT, YYEEEE. The length of the CDR3 is 14 residues. The trim removed 0 bases at V and 5 bases at J, leaving 4 bases unmatched. Together with reference TRBV5-6 and TRBJ1-1, the CDR3 gives the full variable domain: DAGVTQSPTHLIKTRGQQVTLRCSPKSGHDTVSWYQQALGQGPQFIFQYYEEEERQRGNFPDRFSGHQFPNYSSELNVNALLLGDSALYLCASSLARGATEAFFGQGTRLTVV.

This clone occurred once. CDR3 coding DNA: TGTGCCAGTAGCGTTGGGCGCGGCTACACCTTC. This encodes CASSVGRGYTF. The genes are TRBV19 and TRBJ1-2, with unresolved D. This CDR3 spans 11 amino acids. The germline gives CDR1 LNHDA, CDR2 SQIVND (reference sequence). Trimming removed 6 bases at V and 8 bases at J, with 10 bases between. Together with reference TRBV19 and TRBJ1-2, the CDR3 gives the full variable domain: DGGITQSPKYLFRKEGQNVTLSCEQNLNHDAMYWYRQDPGQGLRLIYYSQIVNDFQKGDIAEGYSVSREKKESFPLTVTSAQKNPTAFYLCASSVGRGYTFGSGTRLTVV.